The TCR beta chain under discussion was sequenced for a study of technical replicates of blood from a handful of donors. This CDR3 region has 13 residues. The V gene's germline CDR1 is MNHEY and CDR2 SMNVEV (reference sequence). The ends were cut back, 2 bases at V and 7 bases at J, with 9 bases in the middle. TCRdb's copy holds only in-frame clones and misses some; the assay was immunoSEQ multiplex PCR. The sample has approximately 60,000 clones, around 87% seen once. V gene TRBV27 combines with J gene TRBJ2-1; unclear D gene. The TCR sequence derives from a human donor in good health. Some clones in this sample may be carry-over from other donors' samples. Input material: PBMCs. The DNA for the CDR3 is TGTGCCAGCAGTTTAATTATAGAGAATGAGCAGTTCTTC. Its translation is CASSLIIENEQFF.